A selection of T cell receptor beta chains follows, all from one sample in a study of identical twins. From the 5' RACE reads, TCRdb called clonotypes with MiXCR, one entry per CDR3 protein. The data hold under 800,000 distinct CDR3 sequences, with 20% to 25% observed a single time. The data were also submitted as part of a second study, on T cells expressing NK-cell markers.

Sequenced: PBMCs. The receptors derive from a woman between 18 and 29 years old in good health. The conserved cysteine and the conserved F or W are not part of the CDR3 here.

CDR3 length	V gene	J gene	CDR3 protein
12	TRBV20-1	TRBJ1-5	SARVGHGGQPQH
12	TRBV5-1	TRBJ2-1	ASSPTTGTGEQF
14	TRBV12-3/TRBV12-4	TRBJ2-1	ASINPTGGPNNEQF
13	TRBV11-2	TRBJ1-4	ASSLQGFGSEKLF
11	TRBV20-1	TRBJ1-5	SARKGVDQPQH
12	TRBV3-1	TRBJ2-2	ASSQDLGAGELF
10	TRBV11-2	TRBJ2-7	ASSLDGYEQY
11	TRBV20-1	TRBJ2-2	SAEGHDTGELF
11	TRBV4-3	TRBJ2-1	ASSQAGRNEQF
13	TRBV6-1	TRBJ1-6	ASSDQTAINSPLH
15	TRBV6-1	TRBJ2-1	ASREGLAGVTGNEQF
13	TRBV6-4	TRBJ2-2	ASSDGTGGAGELF
11	TRBV4-2	TRBJ1-1	ASSQAEYAEAF
14	TRBV5-1	TRBJ2-3	ASSLGGSTSTDTQY
11	TRBV12-3/TRBV12-4	TRBJ1-1	ASGWGMNTEAF
13	TRBV7-2	TRBJ2-7	ASSLAFSMTYEQY
14	TRBV5-6	TRBJ2-3	ASSSGQVTNTDTQY
12	TRBV20-1	TRBJ2-7	SANEGSGPYEQY
14	TRBV5-1	TRBJ2-1	ASSLGAGGASNEQF
14	TRBV7-2	TRBJ2-3	ASSSRTGSGTDTQY
11	TRBV10-3	TRBJ1-6	AIRETGLSPLH
12	TRBV12-3/TRBV12-4	TRBJ1-4	ASSGQGVDEKLF
12	TRBV10-3	TRBJ2-1	AISELPSMNEQF
13	TRBV12-3/TRBV12-4	TRBJ2-4	ASSTDRLLLNIQY
10	TRBV6-5	TRBJ1-2	ASSKESYGYT
12	TRBV6-9	TRBJ2-1	ASRGGGSDNEQF
16	TRBV7-6	TRBJ2-3	ASSHQRGETYSTDTQY
16	TRBV6-1	TRBJ2-1	ASRPGLAGNYPYNEQF
12	TRBV29-1	TRBJ2-3	SVVAAASTDTQY
14	TRBV6-5	TRBJ2-2	ASSYSRGRNTGELF
16	TRBV12-3/TRBV12-4	TRBJ2-3	ASSFAASGRFATDTQY
12	TRBV6-1	TRBJ2-1	ASSEERILNEQF
13	TRBV5-6	TRBJ2-4	ASSLLQSRQNIQY
12	TRBV10-3	TRBJ1-1	AIRSTTRNTEAF
14	TRBV15	TRBJ1-1	ATSRGSLSGNTEAF
15	TRBV7-7	TRBJ2-1	ASSLRSASGRAHEQF
15	TRBV28	TRBJ2-3	ASSLWTSGRFTDTQY
14	TRBV7-2	TRBJ2-3	ASSRRGRSGTDTQY
11	TRBV9	TRBJ2-2	ASSGPYTGELF
12	TRBV5-6	TRBJ1-5	ASSQQGRSQPQH
13	TRBV7-6	TRBJ2-6	ASSLQSSGANVLT
12	TRBV27	TRBJ2-1	ASSHGRGYNEQF
13	TRBV14	TRBJ2-7	ASSQITQGTYEQY
13	TRBV12-3/TRBV12-4	TRBJ2-7	ASSSSGQGTYEQY
14	TRBV9	TRBJ2-3	ASSRETSGRTDTQY
9	TRBV10-3	TRBJ2-7	AISTASEQY
14	TRBV4-3	TRBJ2-1	ASSQDFGQGGNEQF
9	TRBV20-1	TRBJ2-5	SAKIVETQY
11	TRBV6-6	TRBJ2-7	ASSYSGDHEQY
12	TRBV15	TRBJ2-5	ATSGRLAEETQY
13	TRBV6-2/TRBV6-3	TRBJ2-7	ASTGSPLSSYEQY
13	TRBV7-9	TRBJ2-1	ASSPTRGSYNEQF
12	TRBV20-1	TRBJ2-6	SARPWTGANVLT
10	TRBV29-1	TRBJ2-5	SAEALGETQY
10	TRBV30	TRBJ2-7	AWSLGPVEQY
14	TRBV7-3	TRBJ2-1	ASSLSQGLDYNEQF
12	TRBV21-1	TRBJ2-4	GGSQGASKNIQY